The 13 T cell receptor beta chains below were found in one sample sequenced in a study of blood T cell repertoires in COVID-19. Sequencing was performed with immunoSEQ multiplex PCR; in TCRdb, only in-frame clones are kept and a portion is missing. Of hundreds of thousands of clones listed, 87% were seen once; the top ten hold under 6.5%. The sequenced material came from peripheral blood. These receptors were obtained from a woman in her fifties or sixties with COVID-19, enrolled during active disease.

The chain carries TRBV9 and TRBJ2-5; TRBD2 agrees at 10 bases. This CDR3 region has 19 residues. V shed 0 bases, J shed 0 bases, and the junction held 11 bases outside the gene matches. Germline V gene sequence: CDR1 SGDLS, CDR2 YYNGEE. The CDR3 DNA sequence: TGTGCCAGCAGCGTAGTGCCGGTAGGGACTAGCGCAGACCAAGAGACCCAGTACTTC. It yields the protein CASSVVPVGTSADQETQYF.

This clone was seen at least ten times. V usage is TRBV4-2 and J usage is TRBJ1-3; the D is unclear. The CDR3 spans 15 residues. Germline loops: CDR1 LGHNA, CDR2 YNFKEQ. Between the trimmed V and J ends, which lost 0 bases and 1 base, there was a span of 7 bases. CDR3 loop: CASSQDAGSGNTIYF. The CDR3 DNA follows: TGTGCCAGCAGCCAAGATGCGGGATCTGGAAACACCATATATTTT.

J is TRBJ2-5 and V is TRBV6-5; TRBD2 matches at 11 bases. Germline V lookup: CDR1 MNHEY, CDR2 SVGAGI. This CDR3 spans 14 amino acids. Trimming took 7 bases from V and 4 from J; bases not matched to a gene: 5. DNA of the CDR3: TGTGCCAGCATTACTAGCGGGAGTCGAGAGACCCAGTACTTC. Its translation: CASITSGSRETQYF.

The chain combines TRBV18 with TRBJ1-1; the D gene is possibly TRBD1 (6 bases). The V gene lost 6 bases and the J gene lost 0 bases, with 11 bases spanning the gap. Germline CDR1 KGHSH, CDR2 LQKENI. The CDR3 loop spans 14 amino acids. CDR3 in DNA: TGTGCCAGCTCGTCGGACAGAATGAACACTGAAGCTTTCTTT. Translating gives CASSSDRMNTEAFF.

The V and J genes are TRBV3-1 (or the pseudogene TRBV3-2) and TRBJ1-1, with D maybe TRBD1 (5 bases). This CDR3 spans 14 amino acids. Germline CDR1 is LGHDT and CDR2 is YNNKEL (reference sequence). The V end lost 3 bases, the J end lost 3 bases, and 11 bases lay between the germline ends. CDR3 loop: CASSQGGGYTEAFF. The DNA of the CDR3 is TGTGCCAGCAGCCAGGGGGGGGGATACACTGAAGCTTTCTTT.

This clone was detected only once. CDR3 nucleotides: TGTGCCACTTCTAGCGGGAGTAACAATGAGCAGTTCTTC. As protein: CATSSGSNNEQFF. The rearrangement joins TRBV19 to TRBJ2-1, with 10 nucleotides matching TRBD2. From germline, CDR1 is LNHDA and CDR2 SQIVND (reference sequence). J gave up 5 bases and V 10 bases, and 5 bases lay outside the gene matches. CDR3 length: 13 amino acids.

This clone was found many times. The chain is built from TRBV4-2 and TRBJ2-3; TRBD2 matches at 11 bases. V lost 0 bases, J lost 2 bases, and 4 bases stayed unmatched. Looked up from germline, CDR1 is LGHNA and CDR2 is YNFKEQ. The CDR3 runs to 17 residues. CDR3 loop: CASSQDLAGGSTDTQYF. In nucleotides, the CDR3 is TGTGCCAGCAGCCAAGATTTAGCGGGAGGGTCCACAGATACGCAGTATTTT.

This clone turned up a few times. The chain couples TRBV30 to TRBJ1-1; TRBD1 might be the D (5 bases). This CDR3 comprises 14 residues. V lost 0 bases and J 1 base, leaving 9 bases between the germline ends. The germline gives CDR1 GTSNPN, CDR2 SVGIG (reference sequence). Here the CDR3 DNA reads TGTGCCTGGAGTGTGTTCGGGGGGAACACTGAAGCTTTCTTT. Amino acid sequence: CAWSVFGGNTEAFF.

The chain is built from TRBV11-2 and TRBJ2-7, with unresolved D. The CDR3 has 14 residues. The germline gives CDR1 SGHAT, CDR2 FQNNGV. V dropped 5 bases and J dropped 1 base, with 12 bases sitting between them. The CDR3: CASSLGVGSYEQYF. The CDR3 DNA reads as TGTGCCAGCAGCCTAGGTGTCGGTTCCTACGAGCAGTACTTC.

This clone was recorded once. The V gene is TRBV19, the J gene TRBJ1-5; D remains ambiguous. Germline CDR1 is LNHDA and CDR2 is SQIVND (reference sequence). V lost 3 bases and J 3 bases, leaving 15 bases between the germline ends. The CDR3 runs 16 residues. The CDR3 sequence is CASSMGGREINQPQHF. For the CDR3, the DNA is TGTGCCAGTAGTATGGGCGGACGGGAAATCAATCAGCCCCAGCATTTT.

The chain carries TRBV14 and TRBJ1-1, with a weak D call TRBD1 (6 bases). With 1 base removed from V and 1 base from J, the gap between germline ends came to 10 bases. The CDR3 spans 15 residues. In germline, CDR1 is SGHDN, CDR2 FVKESK. The CDR3 reads CASSQAGTPNTEAFF. The CDR3 nucleotides read TGTGCCAGCAGCCAAGCAGGGACACCGAACACTGAAGCTTTCTTT.

This clone was observed a single time. The rearrangement links TRBV9 to TRBJ2-1, with 7 bases fitting TRBD2. Germline values: CDR1 SGDLS, CDR2 YYNGEE. V lost 2 bases and J lost 14; bases outside the gene matches: 10. The CDR3 is 13 residues long. CDR3 DNA sequence: TGTGCCAGCAGCGTTTCCGGGCCTAGCGGAAAGTTCTTC. It translates to CASSVSGPSGKFF.

Only a few counts were recorded for this clone. The V and J genes are TRBV19 and TRBJ1-5; 8 bases line up with TRBD1. The V gene end was trimmed by 4 bases and the J gene end by 6 bases; junction bases not matched to a gene: 5. Germline CDR1 reads LNHDA; CDR2 reads SQIVND (reference sequence). The CDR3 consists of 14 residues. DNA for the CDR3: TGTGCCAGTAGTAGACAGGGGCTCGGTCAGCCCCAGCATTTT. This sequence encodes CASSRQGLGQPQHF.